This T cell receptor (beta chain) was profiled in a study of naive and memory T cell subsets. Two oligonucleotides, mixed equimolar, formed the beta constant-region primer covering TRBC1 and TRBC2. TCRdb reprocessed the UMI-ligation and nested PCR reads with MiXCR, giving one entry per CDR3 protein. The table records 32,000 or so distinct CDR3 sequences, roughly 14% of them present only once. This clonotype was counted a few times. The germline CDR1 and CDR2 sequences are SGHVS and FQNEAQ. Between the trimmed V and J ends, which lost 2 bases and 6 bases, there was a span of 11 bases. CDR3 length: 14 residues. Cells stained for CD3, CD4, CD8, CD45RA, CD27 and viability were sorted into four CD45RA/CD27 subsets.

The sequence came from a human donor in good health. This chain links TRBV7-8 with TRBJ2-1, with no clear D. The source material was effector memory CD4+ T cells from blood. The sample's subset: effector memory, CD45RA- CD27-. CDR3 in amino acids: CASSLSSQTNEQFF. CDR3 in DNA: TGTGCCAGCAGCTTAAGCTCGCAGACCAATGAGCAGTTCTTC.